A selection of T cell receptor beta chains follows, all from one sample in a study of blood T cells in healthy people across ages. TCRdb analysed the 5' RACE reads with MiXCR anew, one entry per CDR3 protein. The table shows over 600,000 distinct CDR3 sequences, with about 61% occurring only once. Material for sequencing was blood. The source is a man aged 35-49 years in good health. CDR3s include the opening cysteine and the closing phenylalanine or tryptophan. The D gene is left open where the match is weak. Clone sizes are given selectively: once, few, many, or a class where the clone is expanded.

V	D	J	size	DNA	CDR3
TRBV14	NA	TRBJ2-7	many	TGTGCCAGCAGCCATAGGGTGGGCTACGAGCAGTACTTC	CASSHRVGYEQYF
TRBV15	NA	TRBJ2-6	many	TGTGCCACCAGCAGAGAGTCTGGGGCCAACGTCCTGACTTTC	CATSRESGANVLTF
TRBV4-2	NA	TRBJ2-1	few	TGTGCCAGCAGCCAAGCCTCCGGGACGATTAGGGGGCAGTTCTTC	CASSQASGTIRGQFF
TRBV5-1	TRBD2	TRBJ2-3	NA	TGCGCCAGCAGCCCTAGGTTGGCGCGGGGGGGCATAGATACGCAGTATTTT	CASSPRLARGGIDTQYF
TRBV7-9	NA	TRBJ2-5	NA	TGTGCCACCCAAGAGACCCAGTACTTC	CATQETQYF
TRBV7-2	NA	TRBJ2-7	NA	TGTGCCAGCAGCCAAGGGGGGTCAGGGGACGAGCAGTACTTC	CASSQGGSGDEQYF
TRBV5-6	TRBD2	TRBJ2-2	NA	TGTGCCAGCAGCTTGACTACTAGCGGCACCGGGGAGCTGTTTTTT	CASSLTTSGTGELFF
TRBV7-3	NA	TRBJ1-2	NA	TGTGCCAGCAGCTTAATGTTCCGCGTGCAGGACCATGGCTACACCTTC	CASSLMFRVQDHGYTF
TRBV9	TRBD2	TRBJ2-1	NA	TGTGCCAGCAGCCCTAGCGGTTACTCCTACAATGAGCAGTTCTTC	CASSPSGYSYNEQFF
TRBV7-6	TRBD2	TRBJ2-3	NA	TGTGCCAGCAGCGAGTACGACCGGGACTACCCTTCTCATACGCAGTATTTT	CASSEYDRDYPSHTQYF
TRBV6-6	NA	TRBJ2-7	NA	TGTGCCAGTGCTCGGGGCCGATCCTACGAGCAGTACTTC	CASARGRSYEQYF
TRBV20-1	TRBD1	TRBJ1-1	few	TGCAGTGCTAGCCGGGGACAGGTCGCTGAAGCTTTCTTT	CSASRGQVAEAFF
TRBV28	NA	TRBJ2-3	NA	TGTGCCAGCAGTTCCTCCCGGAGGCTAAGAGACCCGACTTATACGCAGTATTTT	CASSSSRRLRDPTYTQYF
TRBV20-1	TRBD2	TRBJ2-7	few	TGCAGTGCTACCAAGGGACTGGCGGGAGGCACCTACGAGCAGTACTTC	CSATKGLAGGTYEQYF
TRBV28	NA	TRBJ1-5	NA	TGTGCCAGCAGTTGGCGGGTGCGGGGGCGCCACCAGCCCCAGCATTTT	CASSWRVRGRHQPQHF
TRBV27	NA	TRBJ2-1	NA	TGTGCCAGCAGCCTCTTCGGTTACAATGAGCAGTTCTTC	CASSLFGYNEQFF
TRBV6-5	TRBD1	TRBJ1-2	NA	TGTGCCAGCAGTTTACTCGGACAGGGGCCTGGCTACACCTTC	CASSLLGQGPGYTF
TRBV5-1	NA	TRBJ1-1	NA	TGCGCCAGCAGCTTGGCCCAACAGGGCGAAGCTTTCTTT	CASSLAQQGEAFF
TRBV5-1	NA	TRBJ1-6	NA	TGCGCCAGCAGCTTGTTTGGGGCGGGTCAATCACCCCTCCACTTT	CASSLFGAGQSPLHF
TRBV9	NA	TRBJ2-3	NA	TGTGCCAGCAGCGAGCGTGGGTATGCGGCAGATACGCAGTATTTT	CASSERGYAADTQYF
TRBV9	TRBD1	TRBJ1-1	NA	TGTGCCAGCAGCCCAGGGGGGGGGTGTGAAGCTTTCTTT	CASSPGGGCEAFF
TRBV7-2	NA	TRBJ1-2	NA	TGTGCCAGCAGCGCTCGTTCGGATGGCTACACCTTC	CASSARSDGYTF
TRBV5-1	TRBD2	TRBJ2-5	NA	TGCGCCAGCAGCCCTGGACTAGCGGCGTCGTTGGAGCAGTACTTC	CASSPGLAASLEQYF
TRBV27	NA	TRBJ2-5	NA	TGTGCCAGCAGTTTGGGTTTTAACAGGGCTCAAGAGACCCAGTACTTC	CASSLGFNRAQETQYF
TRBV7-9	TRBD1	TRBJ1-5	once	TGTGCCAGCAGCTCAGGACAGGGGGCTAGTCAGCCCCAGCATTTT	CASSSGQGASQPQHF
TRBV11-1	NA	TRBJ2-3	once	TGTGCCAGCAGCTTAGCGCCCCAAGAAACTAGCACAGATACGCAGTATTTT	CASSLAPQETSTDTQYF
TRBV12-3/TRBV12-4	NA	TRBJ1-6	NA	TGTGCCAGCAGTTTAGCCCAGCCTTATTCACCCCTCCACTTT	CASSLAQPYSPLHF